This T cell receptor beta chain comes out of a study of early T cells in non-severe SARS-CoV-2 infection. Study context: Whole-blood bulk RNA, unsorted, was sequenced, and chains were unpaired. Study conclusions and caveats: There was a bias toward anti-spike CD8 responses in VDJdb matching, which missed private and CD4 specificities.

This clonotype was seen a handful of times. What it binds is not known. V was pared by 4 bases and J by 6 bases, with 9 bases between. Germline-derived CDR1 and CDR2 are SGDLS and YYNGEE. This CDR3 is 12 amino acids long. TCRdb redid the calling of the 5' RACE reads with MiXCR, one entry per CDR3 protein. The table shows under 70,000 distinct CDR3 sequences, with about 12% occurring only once. Material for sequencing was whole blood. The chain uses TRBV9 and TRBJ2-3; D gene ambiguous. This sequence originates from an adult who was a healthcare worker with PCR-confirmed SARS-CoV-2 infection or an uninfected control (not recorded which). Here the CDR3 reads CASSNSKDTQYF. CDR3 sequence (DNA): TGTGCCAGCAGCAACAGTAAGGATACGCAGTATTTT.